The 18 T cell receptor beta chains in this list originate from one sample, sequenced in a study of blood T cell repertoires in COVID-19. Repertoires were generated with immunoSEQ multiplex PCR, while TCRdb's copy carries only in-frame clones and drops some. The profile shows about 69,000 clones, 85% to 90% of them singletons. The sequencing input was peripheral blood. These receptors all stem from a man older than 75 with acute or convalescent COVID-19.

The V call is TRBV7-9, the J call TRBJ2-2; 7 nucleotides agree with TRBD1. The germline CDR1 and CDR2 sequences are SEHNR and FQNEAQ (reference sequence). The CDR3 totals 14 residues. V gave up 6 bases and J gave up 2 bases; unmatched junction bases: 3. CDR3 nucleotides: TGTGCCAGCAGACAGGGGACCAACACCGGGGAGCTGTTTTTT. Its translation is CASRQGTNTGELFF.

The chain couples TRBV27 to TRBJ2-7; TRBD1 aligns across 9 bases. The CDR3 sequence is 16 residues long. Trimming cost V 0 bases and J 2 bases; bases outside gene matches: 5. CDR1 and CDR2 from the germline V gene are MNHEY and SMNVEV (reference sequence). The CDR3 bases are TGTGCCAGCAGTTTATCGAGGACAGGGGTAACCTACGAGCAGTACTTC. It encodes CASSLSRTGVTYEQYF.

The rearrangement uses TRBV2 and TRBJ1-5, with unresolved D. Germline CDR1 SNHLY, CDR2 FYNNEI. Trimming took off 6 bases at V and 3 bases at J, with 12 bases between the two ends. The CDR3 totals 14 residues. DNA of the CDR3: TGTGCCAGCAGCCCTACTGTCCTCAATCAGCCCCAGCATTTT. As protein: CASSPTVLNQPQHF.

The genes are TRBV10-3 and TRBJ1-6, with D perhaps matching TRBD1 (5 bases). CDR1 is ENHRY and CDR2 is SYGVKD in the germline V gene. The CDR3 loop spans 15 amino acids. With 4 bases removed from V and 7 bases from J, the gap between germline ends came to 14 bases. The CDR3, as DNA: TGTGCCATCAGTGCCGGGAACGGGGGGAATTCACCCCTCCACTTT. Translated, it gives CAISAGNGGNSPLHF.

The chain couples TRBV18 to TRBJ2-1; TRBD1 is a possible D gene (5 bases). The CDR3 spans 14 residues. The V gene lost 1 base and the J gene lost 4 bases, with 8 bases spanning the gap. Germline V gene data show CDR1 as KGHSH and CDR2 as LQKENI. The DNA for the CDR3 is TGTGCCAGCTCACCACAAGACAGATACAATGAGCAGTTCTTC. Protein product: CASSPQDRYNEQFF. Complete variable domain (other parts from reference TRBV18 and TRBJ2-1): NAGVMQNPRHLVRRRGQEARLRCSPMKGHSHVYWYRQLPEEGLKFMVYLQKENIIDESGMPKERFSAEFPKEGPSILRIQQVVRGDSAAYFCASSPQDRYNEQFFGPGTRLTVL.

This chain joins TRBV30 and TRBJ1-2, with a possible D match to TRBD1 (5 bases). Per germline, CDR1 GTSNPN and CDR2 SVGIG (reference sequence). V shed 2 bases and J shed 6 bases, with 13 bases lying between them. This CDR3 region has 13 residues. CDR3 protein: CAWSWVGANGYTF. The DNA for the CDR3 is TGTGCCTGGAGTTGGGTTGGGGCTAATGGCTACACCTTC.

This clone was recorded a few times. The V gene is TRBV7-2, the J gene TRBJ2-4, with 12 bases that match TRBD2. The CDR3 length is 16 residues. Trimming at V came to 6 bases and at J to 4 bases, leaving 7 bases not matched to a gene. Germline CDR1 SGHTA, CDR2 FQGNSA. Here the CDR3 DNA reads TGTGCCAGCAGGGCGACTAGCGGGAGATGGAAAAACATTCAGTACTTC. It specifies CASRATSGRWKNIQYF.

The V and J genes are TRBV3-1 (or the pseudogene TRBV3-2) and TRBJ1-1, with D perhaps TRBD1 (5 bases). Germline V CDR1 and CDR2: LGHDT, YNNKEL (reference sequence). The length of the CDR3 is 14 residues. V lost 4 bases and J 4 bases, leaving 13 bases between the germline ends. The CDR3 loop is CASSPGGPFTEAFF. The CDR3 DNA reads TGTGCCAGCAGCCCCGGGGGTCCCTTCACTGAAGCTTTCTTT.

This chain's CDR3 is CASSGDRGFEKLFF. The CDR3 coding sequence is TGTGCCAGCAGTGGGGACAGGGGGTTTGAAAAACTGTTTTTT. V gene TRBV2 combines with J gene TRBJ1-4; 11 nucleotides match TRBD1. Trimming at V came to 4 bases and at J to 7 bases, leaving 2 bases not matched to a gene. The CDR3 covers 14 residues. Per the germline V gene, CDR1 is SNHLY and CDR2 is FYNNEI.

The chain couples TRBV6-2 or TRBV6-3 to TRBJ2-7; a weak D match, TRBD1 (5 bases). Trimming left V 3 bases short and J 2 bases short, with 17 bases between. The CDR3 extends over 16 amino acids. Germline assignment: CDR1 MNHEY and CDR2 SVGEGT. The CDR3 DNA sequence: TGTGCCAGCAGTTATAGGGTGGGGCAGACGACCTACGAGCAGTACTTC. It encodes CASSYRVGQTTYEQYF.

The chain links TRBV19 to TRBJ1-5, with TRBD1 matching 12 bases. V shed 6 bases, J shed 11 bases, and the junction held 20 bases outside the gene matches. The CDR3 contains 18 residues. Germline V lookup: CDR1 LNHDA, CDR2 SQIVND (reference sequence). In DNA, the CDR3 is TGTGCCAGTAGCCCCTCTCACTTACCGGGACAGGGGGCCTCGGCCCAGCATTTT. As protein: CASSPSHLPGQGASAQHF.

The chain couples TRBV6-2 or TRBV6-3 to TRBJ1-1; 9 bases match TRBD1. Germline V gene data show CDR1 as MNHEY and CDR2 as SVGEGT. V was clipped by 7 bases and J by 5 bases; unmatched bases: 8. This CDR3 region has 14 residues. CDR3 loop: CASTPGQGRTEAFF. The CDR3 DNA sequence: TGTGCCAGCACCCCGGGACAGGGCAGAACTGAAGCTTTCTTT.

This chain uses TRBV25-1 with TRBJ1-6; weak D call: TRBD1 (6 bases). V was clipped by 7 bases and J by 7 bases, with 11 bases between them. This CDR3 is built from 13 residues. Germline CDR1 MGHDK, CDR2 SYGVNS. The CDR3 region has the DNA TGTGCCAGCAAGGGACAATTCAATTCACCCCTCCACTTT. Residues: CASKGQFNSPLHF.

V gene TRBV24-1 combines with J gene TRBJ2-1; 11 bases agree with TRBD2. Germline V gene data show CDR1 as KGHDR and CDR2 as SFDVKD. This CDR3 spans 15 amino acids. J gave up 8 bases and V 0 bases, and 2 bases lay outside the gene matches. Here the CDR3 DNA reads TGTGCCACCAGTGATTTGGGACTAGCGGGTGATGAGCAGTTCTTC. This encodes CATSDLGLAGDEQFF.

This clone was found a few times. This rearrangement joins TRBV12-3 or TRBV12-4 to TRBJ1-1; D gene unclear. This CDR3 is built from 13 residues. Deletions cut 7 bases from V and 5 bases from J, with 14 bases between. In DNA form, the CDR3 reads TGTGCCAGCACGGCAGGCCAAAGTACTGAAGCTTTCTTT. Protein product: CASTAGQSTEAFF.

This sequence joins TRBV2 and TRBJ2-1, with 8 bases fitting TRBD1. This CDR3 is 17 amino acids long. Germline CDR1 SNHLY, CDR2 FYNNEI. Trimming removed 3 bases from V and 2 bases from J; junction bases left unmatched: 9. The CDR3 is CASSEGLRDRTYNEQFF. The CDR3 DNA reads TGTGCCAGCAGTGAGGGGCTCCGGGACAGGACCTACAATGAGCAGTTCTTC.

The genes are TRBV25-1 and TRBJ1-1; unclear D gene. Germline-derived CDR1 and CDR2 are MGHDK and SYGVNS. The germline V and J ends were trimmed by 3 bases and 6 bases, with 14 bases remaining between them. The CDR3 is 14 amino acids. The DNA for the CDR3 is TGTGCCAGCAGTGACCTCGGCACCCAGGCTGAAGCTTTCTTT. Residues: CASSDLGTQAEAFF.

The rearrangement joins TRBV6-2 or TRBV6-3 to TRBJ2-5, with 12 bases identical to TRBD2. From germline, CDR1 is MNHEY and CDR2 SVGEGT. V lost 5 bases, J lost 0 bases, and 7 bases stayed unmatched. The CDR3 consists of 17 residues. The CDR3 reads CASSGLAGSPNQETQYF. The CDR3 nucleotides read TGTGCCAGCAGTGGACTAGCGGGAAGTCCCAACCAAGAGACCCAGTACTTC.